Each of the 12 T cell receptor beta chains below was sequenced from the same sample in a study of blood T cell repertoires in COVID-19 (dated by TCRdb to the early 2020s). The library was produced with the immunoSEQ multiplex PCR assay. TCRdb carries this immuneACCESS record with in-frame sequences only. Its versions omit some clonotypes, under half of them owing to an unresolved V gene in the studies checked, with the rest unexplained. This sample lists approximately 200,000 clones; approximately 86% were detected once. The top ten clonotypes cover 3.5% to 5.5% of the sample. Input material: PBMCs or T cells enriched from blood (not recorded which). These receptors were taken from a woman in her 30s who had been exposed to COVID-19.

This clone was detected a few times. The V and J genes are TRBV4-1 and TRBJ2-7; D may be TRBD1 (6 bases). Trimming cost V 3 bases and J 2 bases, with 17 bases left between them. This CDR3 region has 16 residues. Germline V gene lookup returns CDR1 MGHRA and CDR2 YSYEKL. CDR3: CASSQAYVRQAYEQYF. Here the CDR3 DNA reads TGCGCCAGCAGCCAGGCTTACGTACGACAGGCCTACGAGCAGTACTTC.

The chain uses TRBV9 and TRBJ1-1; perhaps TRBD1 as D (5 bases). The CDR3 has 15 amino acids. V was pared by 4 bases and J by 7 bases, with 20 bases between. From germline, CDR1 is SGDLS and CDR2 YYNGEE. The CDR3 sequence: CASSPGGGLHSEAFF. The CDR3 region has the DNA TGTGCCAGCAGCCCCGGGGGGGGGTTACATAGTGAAGCTTTCTTT.

The chain joins TRBV2 to TRBJ2-3; TRBD2 matches at 13 bases. V shed 6 bases and J 7 bases; nucleotides not matched to a gene: 10. The CDR3 is 16 residues long. Germline V gene sequence: CDR1 SNHLY, CDR2 FYNNEI. CDR3 region: CASRAPGTSGTYTQYF. Here the CDR3 DNA reads TGTGCCAGCAGGGCCCCCGGGACTAGCGGGACATATACGCAGTATTTT.

This clone came up many times. The gene calls are TRBV30 and TRBJ1-1; 8 bases map to TRBD1. Trimming cost V 3 bases and J 1 base; bases outside gene matches: 1. Germline V CDR1 and CDR2: GTSNPN, SVGIG (reference sequence). CDR3 length: 13 residues. CDR3 in DNA: TGTGCCTGGAGCACAGGGGGGAACACTGAAGCTTTCTTT. As protein: CAWSTGGNTEAFF.

The rearrangement joins TRBV2 to TRBJ2-2, with TRBD1 matching over 9 bases. The germline V gene has CDR1 SNHLY and CDR2 FYNNEI. V shed 2 bases, J shed 3 bases, and the junction held 1 base outside the gene matches. This CDR3 region has 15 residues. Here the CDR3 DNA reads TGTGCCAGCAGTGAATGGACAGGGGACACCGGGGAGCTGTTTTTT. Amino acids: CASSEWTGDTGELFF.

This chain joins TRBV6-5 and TRBJ2-5; possibly TRBD1 for D (5 bases). The CDR3 is 13 residues long. V shed 9 bases and J shed 0 bases, with 11 bases lying between them. Germline CDR1 is MNHEY and CDR2 is SVGAGI. The CDR3 region has the DNA TGTGCCAGTGGTAGGGGTCACCAAGAGACCCAGTACTTC. It codes for CASGRGHQETQYF.

In nucleotides, the CDR3 is TGTGCCAGCAGCTTGGAGCTAGCGGGGTACACAGATACGCAGTATTTT. Protein sequence: CASSLELAGYTDTQYF. The rearrangement links TRBV5-6 to TRBJ2-3; 9 bases match TRBD2. The ends lost 0 bases at V and 2 bases at J; junction bases unmatched: 4. Looked up from germline, CDR1 is SGHDT and CDR2 is YYEEEE. The CDR3 runs 16 residues.

This clone has just one count. The chain employs TRBV7-6 and TRBJ2-3; 12 bases line up with TRBD2. Unmatched junction bases numbered 3, after V lost 4 bases and J lost 1 base. Looked up from germline, CDR1 is SGHVS and CDR2 is FNYEAQ. The CDR3 consists of 16 residues. The CDR3 protein is CASSYLAGGGTDTQYF. CDR3 in DNA: TGTGCCAGCAGCTACCTAGCGGGGGGGGGCACAGATACGCAGTATTTT.

The chain couples TRBV7-9 to TRBJ2-7; 13 bases agree with TRBD2. Trimming cost V 5 bases and J 1 base; bases outside gene matches: 8. Germline V gene sequence: CDR1 SEHNR, CDR2 FQNEAQ (reference sequence). This CDR3 has 17 amino acids. CDR3 sequence: CASSGWTSGGGSYEQYF. The CDR3 bases are TGTGCCAGCAGCGGATGGACTAGCGGGGGAGGATCCTACGAGCAGTACTTC.

V and J are TRBV15 and TRBJ2-1; no reliable D call. The germline V gene encodes CDR1 LNHNV and CDR2 YYDKDF (reference sequence). This CDR3 is built from 15 residues. V lost 4 bases, J lost 7 bases, and 17 bases lay in between. The CDR3 is CATSTQPASDNEQFF. The CDR3 DNA is TGTGCCACCAGCACACAGCCCGCCTCGGATAATGAGCAGTTCTTC.

Many counts were recorded for this clone. The sample has other DNA sequences that encode this CDR3 too. This chain links TRBV10-1 with TRBJ1-2; 11 bases agree with TRBD1. Losses at the gene ends were 5 bases for V and 4 bases for J; bases not matched to a gene: 3. Germline lookup yields CDR1 WNHNN and CDR2 SYGVQD (reference sequence). The CDR3 totals 14 residues. This CDR3 is CASSPGQGAYGYTF. The CDR3 DNA sequence: TGCGCCAGCAGTCCTGGACAGGGGGCCTATGGCTACACCTTC.

V is TRBV27 and J is TRBJ2-7, with D possibly matching TRBD2 (5 bases). V lost 6 bases and J lost 2, with 14 bases in between. The CDR3 runs to 14 residues. Germline V gene sequence: CDR1 MNHEY, CDR2 SMNVEV (reference sequence). CDR3 nucleotides: TGTGCCAGCAGCCGGGGTACAAGGACCTACGAGCAGTACTTC. The encoded protein is CASSRGTRTYEQYF.